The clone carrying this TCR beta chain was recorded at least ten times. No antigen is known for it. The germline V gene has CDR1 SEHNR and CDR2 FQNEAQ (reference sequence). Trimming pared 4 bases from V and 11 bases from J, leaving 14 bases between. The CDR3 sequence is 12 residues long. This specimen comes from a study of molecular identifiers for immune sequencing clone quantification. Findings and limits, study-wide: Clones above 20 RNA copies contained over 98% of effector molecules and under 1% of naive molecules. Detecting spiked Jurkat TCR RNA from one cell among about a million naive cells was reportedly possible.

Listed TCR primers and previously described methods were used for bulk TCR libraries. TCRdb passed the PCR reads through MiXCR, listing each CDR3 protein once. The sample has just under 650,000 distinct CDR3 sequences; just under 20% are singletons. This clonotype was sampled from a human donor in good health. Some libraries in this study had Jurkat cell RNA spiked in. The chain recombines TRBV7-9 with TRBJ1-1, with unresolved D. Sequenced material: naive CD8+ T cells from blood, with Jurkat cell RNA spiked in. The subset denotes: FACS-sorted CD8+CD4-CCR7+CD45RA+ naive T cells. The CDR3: CASSSKTTGAFF. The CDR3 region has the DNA TGTGCCAGCAGCTCAAAGACCACTGGGGCTTTCTTT.